This entry concerns a single T cell receptor beta chain. The target of this receptor is not known. Base qualities are not recorded, but no much larger clone differs from it by a single base. From each donor, a single peripheral blood sample of 100 to 150 mL on average was drawn into heparinised tubes. Using a panel that included CD45RO, CCR7, CD25, CD127, CD95 and CD27, naive, central memory, regulatory and stem cell-like memory CD4+ T cells were sorted on a BD FACSAria II. All sorted populations exceeded 95% purity. PBMCs were isolated immediately by Lymphoprep density gradient centrifugation and stained directly without culture. So that batch effects would be minimized, each experiment stained and sorted samples in pairs, pairing one healthy donor with one patient. The data were taken from a study of beta chain features in type 1 diabetes (dated by TCRdb to 2017 to 2018). In terms of the full investigation: Mean age, gender distribution, total cell number and subset yield did not differ between patients and healthy donors. In the study, recently diagnosed type 1 diabetes patients and matched healthy donors were compared on the TCRB repertoires of their sorted circulating CD4+ T cell subsets. Regulatory and stem cell-like memory subsets were isolated from only 8 patients and about 8 healthy donors, whereas naive and central memory subsets came from all 30 or so donors. A total of 107,917,701 sorted cells were examined across all samples, and the number of cells per subset was strongly correlated with RNA yield. The research as a whole found: Naive, central memory and regulatory TCRB repertoires appeared to be more alike among patients than among healthy donors. A moderate but significant shortening of TCRB CDR3 length was observed in type 1 diabetes patients in all four CD4+ subsets. At VDJ recombination sites, type 1 diabetes patients had fewer insertions and more deleted nucleotides, which implies abnormalities in thymic rearrangement. Because cDNA was sequenced instead of genomic DNA, activated cells with high expression could be over-represented, although the groups did not differ in activation or CD3 levels. PCR may preferentially amplify shorter templates, but because patient and control samples were amplified and corrected together, any resulting skew would affect both groups equally. Because small numbers of individuals were included in the HLA sub-analyses, any influence of HLA type on TCRB rearrangement was left unresolved.

All of the isolated RNA was reverse transcribed with the High Capacity cDNA Reverse Transcription Kit, so expressed TCRB transcripts were sequenced. Deep immunoSEQ sequencing was performed on naive, central memory and regulatory T cell samples, with an average of around 3.5 million total reads per sample. Sorted cells were lysed in RLT buffer, and RNA was extracted using DNase-treated RNeasy Micro or Mini kits according to cell number. Each cell subset was processed on its own to prevent cross-contamination, while patient and healthy donor samples were processed together. The immunoSEQ multiplex PCR was used to amplify TCRB sequences from cDNA, generating 87-bp fragments that spanned the CDR3 region. Sequencing of the amplicons was performed on the Illumina HiSeq platform. The authors' analysis ran thus. Synthetic template baselines were used to correct PCR bias computationally, reads within Hamming distance 2 were collapsed, and singletons that could not be merged were discarded. Reads were aligned against IMGT to assign V, D and J genes, CDR3 length and insertions or deletions at six rearrangement sites. Within each subset, clonotype counts were normalized to the number of sorted cells before true diversity and Gini coefficients were calculated with the tcR R package. The overlap coefficient, calculated on TCRB nucleotide sequences, was used to measure repertoire sharing. Out-of-frame TCRB sequences from naive cells were analyzed to stand in for the pre-selection repertoire. In its TCRdb copy, this immuneACCESS table keeps in-frame sequences only and misses some clones. Where compared with another copy, unresolved V genes explain less than half of these, and the others have no known cause. The V and J calls and clone size were taken over from that table, and D and trimming were inferred from the DNA. The sample profile shows approximately 250,000 clones; 11% of them were found once. Around 0.017% of the sample is taken by the ten largest.

Its CDR3 holds 18 amino acids, cysteine through phenylalanine. Only the CDR3 DNA is retained, 54 bases long and in frame from the first base. Compared with germline, V lacks 4 bases and J lacks 4 bases; bases without a gene match: 14. According to the germline V gene, CDR1 reads SGHTA and CDR2 reads FQGNSA. Sequencing was done on a sample of naive CD4+ T cells from blood. The cell subset or site label for this specimen denotes: true naive CD4+ T cells. The sequence is built from TRBV7-2 and TRBJ1-2; 11 central bases correspond to TRBD1. The TCR sequence derives from a man aged 25 to 40 with type 1 diabetes. The CDR3 in this case is CASSSRAGQGAGGYGYTF. The base sequence is TGTGCCAGCAGCTCAAGAGCAGGACAGGGGGCCGGTGGCTATGGCTACACCTTC.